The rows below give T cell receptor beta chains drawn from one sample of a study of regulatory and conventional T cells in RAG deficiency. Data came from immunoSEQ multiplex PCR; TCRdb stores just in-frame clones and leaves some out. The table has about 32,000 clones, 89% seen once. The same sample was also studied in work on regulatory T cells.

The sequencing input was CD8+ T cells sorted from blood. Every receptor here comes from a human donor in good health. CDR3s include the opening cysteine and the closing phenylalanine or tryptophan. D genes are given only for firm matches. Clone sizes are given selectively: once, few, many, or a class where the clone is expanded.

clone_size j_call v_call d_call cdr3_aa cdr3_nt
. TRBJ1-1 TRBV18 . CASSPNRVSNTEAFF TGTGCCAGCTCACCAAACAGGGTGTCCAACACTGAAGCTTTCTTT
. TRBJ1-3 TRBV11-2 . CASSLTAGPGNTIYF TGTGCCAGCAGCTTAACAGCAGGGCCGGGAAACACCATATATTTT
once TRBJ2-3 TRBV6-4 . CASSEAGSTDTQYF TGTGCCAGCAGTGAGGCGGGTAGCACAGATACGCAGTATTTT
. TRBJ1-5 TRBV30 . CAWSDGHSNQPQHF TGTGCCTGGAGTGATGGGCATAGCAATCAGCCCCAGCATTTT
. TRBJ1-1 TRBV10-3 . CAISQDGEENTEAFF TGTGCCATCAGCCAGGACGGGGAGGAGAACACTGAAGCTTTCTTT
. TRBJ2-5 TRBV7-2 . CASSSIQDSRRYF TGTGCCAGCAGCTCCATACAGGACTCCCGGCGGTACTTC
. TRBJ1-1 TRBV9 TRBD1 CASSVDGTGGTEAFF TGTGCCAGCAGCGTAGATGGGACAGGGGGGACTGAAGCTTTCTTT
. TRBJ2-5 TRBV6-1 TRBD1 CASSENFGTGPLGTQYF TGTGCCAGCAGTGAAAATTTTGGGACAGGCCCCCTAGGGACCCAGTACTTC
few TRBJ2-5 TRBV5-1 . CASSFSNVQETQYF TGCGCCAGCAGCTTTTCGAACGTCCAAGAGACCCAGTACTTC
. TRBJ1-1 TRBV5-1 . CASRRSSGIPTEAFF TGCGCCAGCAGACGAAGCTCAGGGATCCCCACTGAAGCTTTCTTT
once TRBJ2-5 TRBV6-1 TRBD1 CASSEVSGQGAAFQYF TGTGCCAGCAGTGAAGTCTCGGGTCAGGGGGCGGCGTTCCAGTACTTC
few TRBJ1-4 TRBV15 . CATSRVIGFGKLFF TGTGCCACCAGCAGAGTAATAGGGTTTGGAAAACTGTTTTTT
. TRBJ1-5 TRBV6-1 TRBD1 CASTGQGNSNQPQHF TGTGCCAGCACGGGACAGGGAAATAGCAATCAGCCCCAGCATTTT
. TRBJ2-5 TRBV11-2 . CASSLVRETQYF TGTGCCAGCAGCTTAGTTAGAGAGACCCAGTACTTC
. TRBJ1-1 TRBV9 TRBD1 CASSAGQGNTEAFF TGTGCCAGCAGCGCGGGACAGGGGAACACTGAAGCTTTCTTT
. TRBJ2-3 TRBV7-2 . CASSPSGGLGDTQYF TGTGCCAGCAGCCCCTCAGGCGGGCTAGGAGATACGCAGTATTTT
. TRBJ2-5 TRBV7-6 . CASSRGVLVTQYF TGTGCCAGCAGCCGAGGGGTACTCGTGACCCAGTACTTC
. TRBJ2-1 TRBV18 TRBD2 CASSRRLSGGSPNEQFF TGTGCCAGCTCCCGGAGGCTCAGCGGGGGAAGTCCCAATGAGCAGTTCTTC
. TRBJ2-2 TRBV28 TRBD1 CASIRGLNTGELFF TGTGCCAGCATCAGGGGGCTGAATACCGGGGAGCTGTTTTTT
once TRBJ1-2 TRBV6-5 TRBD1 CASSYATPEGADGYTF TGTGCCAGCAGTTACGCCACTCCGGAGGGGGCAGATGGCTACACCTTC
. TRBJ2-3 TRBV25-1 . CASSEWELGGDTQYF TGTGCCAGCAGTGAATGGGAACTGGGTGGAGATACGCAGTATTTT
. TRBJ2-1 TRBV2 TRBD1 CASSDQGAPSNEQFF TGTGCCAGCAGCGATCAGGGGGCACCGAGCAATGAGCAGTTCTTC
. TRBJ2-1 TRBV6-1 . CASSEIFLNEQFF TGTGCCAGCAGTGAAATATTTCTCAATGAGCAGTTCTTC
. TRBJ1-2 TRBV7-9 . CASSLYGGAEYGYTF TGTGCCAGCAGCTTATATGGGGGCGCGGAATATGGCTACACCTTC
. TRBJ2-3 TRBV5-6 TRBD1 CASSFPTGGTDTQYF TGTGCCAGCAGCTTTCCAACAGGGGGCACAGATACGCAGTATTTT
. TRBJ1-5 TRBV28 . CAISGAGQPQHF TGTGCCATCTCAGGGGCCGGTCAGCCCCAGCATTTT
. TRBJ2-7 TRBV9 . CASANGSGVYEQYF TGTGCCAGCGCTAACGGGAGCGGTGTTTACGAGCAGTACTTC
. TRBJ2-5 TRBV7-9 . CASSLPSGWGPETQYF TGTGCCAGCAGCTTACCTTCGGGGTGGGGTCCGGAGACCCAGTACTTC
. TRBJ1-2 TRBV13 . CASSFRDRPYGYTF TGTGCCAGCAGCTTTCGGGACCGACCATATGGCTACACCTTC
. TRBJ2-7 TRBV29-1 . CSVSRRGGLYF TGCAGCGTGTCCCGGAGAGGAGGGCTGTACTTC
. TRBJ2-2 TRBV5-6 . CASRDGPENWGGELFF TGTGCCAGCAGGGACGGGCCCGAAAACTGGGGCGGGGAGCTGTTTTTT
. TRBJ2-1 TRBV19 TRBD2 CASWSGSHNEQFF TGTGCCAGTTGGAGCGGGAGTCACAATGAGCAGTTCTTC
. TRBJ2-2 TRBV19 . CASSKGPRGAGELFF TGTGCCAGTAGTAAGGGACCCCGGGGCGCCGGGGAGCTGTTTTTT
. TRBJ2-1 TRBV10-2 . CASSATLVDNEQFF TGCGCCAGCTCCGCTACCCTAGTCGACAATGAGCAGTTCTTC
. TRBJ1-4 TRBV2 TRBD1 CASSGDRGINEKLFF TGTGCCAGCAGTGGGGACAGGGGTATTAATGAAAAACTGTTTTTT
. TRBJ1-5 TRBV6-1 . CASNKGEYSNQPQHF TGTGCCAGCAATAAAGGCGAGTATAGCAATCAGCCCCAGCATTTT
once TRBJ2-5 TRBV7-2 TRBD2 CASSLAPRSGGSQETQYF TGTGCCAGCAGCTTAGCGCCGAGGAGCGGGGGGAGCCAAGAGACCCAGTACTTC
. TRBJ1-2 TRBV5-1 . CASSPNAGSANYGYTF TGCGCCAGCAGCCCAAATGCAGGGTCGGCTAACTATGGCTACACCTTC
. TRBJ2-1 TRBV7-8 TRBD2 CASSWRLAGGRNEQFF TGTGCCAGCAGCTGGAGACTAGCGGGAGGGCGCAATGAGCAGTTCTTC
. TRBJ1-2 TRBV13 TRBD1 CASSTRQGSDYGYTF TGTGCCAGCAGCACCCGACAGGGTTCGGACTATGGCTACACCTTC
. TRBJ1-2 TRBV5-8 . CASSLEQNYGYTF TGTGCCAGCAGCTTGGAACAGAACTATGGCTACACCTTC
few TRBJ2-3 TRBV2 . CASGSGASTDTQYF TGTGCCAGCGGCTCGGGGGCCAGCACAGATACGCAGTATTTT
. TRBJ1-2 TRBV29-1 TRBD1 CSVQPQGDPYGYTF TGCAGCGTTCAACCTCAGGGGGATCCCTATGGCTACACCTTC
. TRBJ2-1 TRBV27 TRBD2 CASSPQRGNEQFF TGTGCCAGCAGTCCACAGCGGGGCAATGAGCAGTTCTTC
. TRBJ2-1 TRBV10-3 TRBD1 CAISEGQGFHEQFF TGTGCCATCAGTGAGGGACAGGGCTTCCATGAGCAGTTCTTC
. TRBJ1-2 TRBV28 TRBD1 CASSPGTGYLRDGYTF TGTGCCAGCAGTCCCGGGACAGGATACCTTAGGGATGGCTACACCTTC
once TRBJ1-1 TRBV9 . CASSVVADNTEAFF TGTGCCAGCAGCGTAGTGGCGGATAACACTGAAGCTTTCTTT
. TRBJ2-7 TRBV6-4 . CASTRAGGEGTYEQYF TGTGCCAGCACCCGGGCGGGCGGTGAGGGGACCTACGAGCAGTACTTC
. TRBJ2-1 TRBV4-1 TRBD2 CASSRVGGTTAYNEQFF TGCGCCAGCAGCCGGGTGGGGGGGACCACGGCCTACAATGAGCAGTTCTTC
once TRBJ2-3 TRBV27 . CASSSPGRTDTQYF TGTGCCAGCAGTTCACCCGGGCGCACAGATACGCAGTATTTT
. TRBJ1-6 TRBV30 . CAWSVWSNSPLHF TGTGCCTGGAGTGTCTGGAGTAATTCACCCCTCCACTTT
once TRBJ2-1 TRBV6-1 . CASSSPAYNEQFF TGTGCCAGCAGTTCTCCTGCCTACAATGAGCAGTTCTTC
. TRBJ2-7 TRBV5-6 TRBD1 CASSPGGTGGTHLHEQYF TGTGCCAGCAGCCCTGGCGGGACAGGGGGTACCCATCTCCACGAGCAGTACTTC
. TRBJ2-7 TRBV6-1 . CATNRAFYAHEQYF TGTGCCACCAACCGGGCCTTTTACGCCCACGAGCAGTACTTC
. TRBJ1-1 TRBV4-1 . CASSQVAGIEAFF TGCGCCAGCAGCCAAGTTGCAGGTATTGAAGCTTTCTTT
once TRBJ2-1 TRBV6-5 . CASSSLGADEQFF TGTGCCAGCAGTTCACTCGGGGCGGATGAGCAGTTCTTC
. TRBJ1-2 TRBV2 . CASSESGGGYGYTF TGTGCCAGCAGTGAATCGGGGGGTGGGTATGGCTACACCTTC
once TRBJ2-7 TRBV7-2 TRBD2 CASSSLGGVKNYEQYF TGTGCCAGCAGCTCGTTGGGGGGGGTAAAAAACTACGAGCAGTACTTC
. TRBJ1-5 TRBV7-6 . CASSLNLGQPQHF TGTGCCAGCAGCTTAAATCTCGGCCAGCCCCAGCATTTT
. TRBJ2-1 TRBV5-5 TRBD2 CASSFRLAGGSSYNEQFF TGTGCCAGCAGCTTCCGACTAGCGGGGGGATCATCCTACAATGAGCAGTTCTTC